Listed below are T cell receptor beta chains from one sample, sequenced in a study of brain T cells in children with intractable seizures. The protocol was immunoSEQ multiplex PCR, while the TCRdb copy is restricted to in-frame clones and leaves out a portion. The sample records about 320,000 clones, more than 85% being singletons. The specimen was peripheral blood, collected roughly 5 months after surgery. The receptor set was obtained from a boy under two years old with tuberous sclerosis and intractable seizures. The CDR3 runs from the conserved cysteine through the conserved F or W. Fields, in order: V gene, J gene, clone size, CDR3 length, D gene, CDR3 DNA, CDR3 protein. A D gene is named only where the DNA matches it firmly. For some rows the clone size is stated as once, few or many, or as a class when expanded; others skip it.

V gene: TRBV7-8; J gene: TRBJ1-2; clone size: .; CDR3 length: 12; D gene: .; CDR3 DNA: TGTGCCAGCAGCTCAGATAACTATGGCTACACCTTC; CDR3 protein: CASSSDNYGYTF
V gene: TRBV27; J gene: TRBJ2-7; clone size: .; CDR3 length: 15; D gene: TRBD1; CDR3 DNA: TGTGCCAGCAGTGACAGGGGTTTCGGTTCCTACGAGCAGTACTTC; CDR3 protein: CASSDRGFGSYEQYF
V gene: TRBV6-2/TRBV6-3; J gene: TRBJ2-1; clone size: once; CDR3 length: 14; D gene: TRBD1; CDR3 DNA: TGTGCCAGCAGTTCCTCTCTGACAGGGGGCTCTAGCCTCTTC; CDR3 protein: CASSSSLTGGSSLF
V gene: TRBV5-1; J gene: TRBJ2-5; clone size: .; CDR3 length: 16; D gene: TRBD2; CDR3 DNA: TGCGCCAGCAGCTTGGAACTAGCGGGAGAGGGTGGGACCCAGTACTTC; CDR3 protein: CASSLELAGEGGTQYF
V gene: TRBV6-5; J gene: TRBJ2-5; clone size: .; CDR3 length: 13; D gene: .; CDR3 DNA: TGTGCCAGCAGCCGGGACTTCCAAGAGACCCAGTACTTC; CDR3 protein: CASSRDFQETQYF
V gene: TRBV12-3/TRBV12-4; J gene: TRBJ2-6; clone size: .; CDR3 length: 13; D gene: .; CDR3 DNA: TGTGCCAGCAGTGCCTCTGGGGCCAACGTCCTGACTTTC; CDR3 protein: CASSASGANVLTF
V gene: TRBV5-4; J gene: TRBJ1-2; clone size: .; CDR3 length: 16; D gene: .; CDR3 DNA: TGTGCCAGCAGCTTGGAGTCGCGGATCGACGGCTATGGCTACACCTTC; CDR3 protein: CASSLESRIDGYGYTF
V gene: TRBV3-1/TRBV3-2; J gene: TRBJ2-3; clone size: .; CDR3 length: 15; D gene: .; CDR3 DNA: TGTGCCAGCAGCCAAGCCCCGACTCGCACAGATACGCAGTATTTT; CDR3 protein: CASSQAPTRTDTQYF
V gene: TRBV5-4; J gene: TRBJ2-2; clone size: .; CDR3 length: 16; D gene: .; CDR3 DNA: TGTGCCAGCAGCTTGGTCGGGGCCGCGAACACCGGGGAGCTGTTTTTT; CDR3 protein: CASSLVGAANTGELFF
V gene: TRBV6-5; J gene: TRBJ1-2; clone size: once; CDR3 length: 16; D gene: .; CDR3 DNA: TGTGCCAGCAGTTACTCCGGTCCAGGGGATGACTATGGCTACACCTTC; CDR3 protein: CASSYSGPGDDYGYTF
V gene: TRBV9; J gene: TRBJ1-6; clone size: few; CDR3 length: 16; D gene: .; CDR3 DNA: TGTGCCAGCAGCGAGGGGAGACAGGCCAGCCTGGATCCCCTCCACTTT; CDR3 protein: CASSEGRQASLDPLHF
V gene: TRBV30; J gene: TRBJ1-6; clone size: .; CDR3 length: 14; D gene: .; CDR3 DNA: TGTGCCTGGAGCGCCTCCCACAGAAATTCACCCCTCCACTTT; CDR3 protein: CAWSASHRNSPLHF
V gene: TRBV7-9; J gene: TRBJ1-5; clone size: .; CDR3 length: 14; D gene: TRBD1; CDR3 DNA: TGTGCCAGCAGCTCCGGACAGGGGAATCAGCCCCAGCATTTT; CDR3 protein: CASSSGQGNQPQHF
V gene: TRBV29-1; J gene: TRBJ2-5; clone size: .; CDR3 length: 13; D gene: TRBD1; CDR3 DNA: TGCAGCGTTGAGGGACAGCCGTTTGAGACCCAGTACTTC; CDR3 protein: CSVEGQPFETQYF
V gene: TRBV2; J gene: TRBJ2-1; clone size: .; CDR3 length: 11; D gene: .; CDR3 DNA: TGTGCCAGCAGCGGAAACAATGAGCAGTTCTTC; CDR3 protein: CASSGNNEQFF
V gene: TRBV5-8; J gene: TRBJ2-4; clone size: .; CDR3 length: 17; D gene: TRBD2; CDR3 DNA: TGTGCCAGCAGCTTACCCGGGGGGATCTTTGGGGAAAACATTCAGTACTTC; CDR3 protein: CASSLPGGIFGENIQYF
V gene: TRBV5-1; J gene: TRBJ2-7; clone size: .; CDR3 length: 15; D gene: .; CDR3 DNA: TGCGCCAGCAGCTTTTTCGGGGGCGGCGCCTACGAGCAGTACTTC; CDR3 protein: CASSFFGGGAYEQYF